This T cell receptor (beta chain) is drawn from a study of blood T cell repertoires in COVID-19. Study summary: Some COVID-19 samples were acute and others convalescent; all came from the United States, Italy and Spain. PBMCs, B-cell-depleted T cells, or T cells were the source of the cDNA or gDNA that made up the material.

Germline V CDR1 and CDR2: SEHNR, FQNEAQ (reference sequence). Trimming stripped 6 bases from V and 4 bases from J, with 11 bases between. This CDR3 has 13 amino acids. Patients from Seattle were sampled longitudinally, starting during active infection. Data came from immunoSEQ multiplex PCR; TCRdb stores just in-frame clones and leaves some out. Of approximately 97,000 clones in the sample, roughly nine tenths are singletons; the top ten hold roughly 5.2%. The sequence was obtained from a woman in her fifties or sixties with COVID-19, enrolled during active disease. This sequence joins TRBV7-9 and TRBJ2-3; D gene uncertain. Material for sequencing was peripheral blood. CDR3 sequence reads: CASSRVDSDTQYF. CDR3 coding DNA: TGTGCCAGCAGTCGGGTGGATTCAGATACGCAGTATTTT.